This is a list of T cell receptor beta chains from one sample in a study of cytomegalovirus exposure and HLA in healthy donors. TCRdb's table, derived via immunoSEQ multiplex PCR, lists solely in-frame clones and lacks some. The repertoire includes tens of thousands of clones, about two thirds of them detected once, and around 5.6% sits in the top ten. Sequencing input: PBMCs. The receptors were gathered from a boy between 10 and 17 years old in good health and CMV-seropositive. Both conserved end residues are trimmed from each CDR3.

v_gene	j_gene	len	CDR3aa
TRBV5-1	TRBJ1-2	11	ASRDSDSSGYP
TRBV29-1	TRBJ1-1	13	SVEFGTGGETEAF
TRBV30	TRBJ2-1	9	VLDWNNEQF
TRBV30	TRBJ2-7	14	AWSGDRERGAYEQY
TRBV6-1	TRBJ1-5	13	ASSGGGAGNQPQN
TRBV19	TRBJ2-2	16	ASSAGKGGTSNTGELF
TRBV30	TRBJ1-2	10	AWSSQGDGYP
TRBV4-1	TRBJ2-1	15	ASSQGARGGLYNEQF
TRBV23-1	TRBJ2-7	14	ASSPKHGQGADEQY
TRBV6-1	TRBJ1-5	11	ASSAQGDQPQH
TRBV7-2	TRBJ1-5	13	ASSLTGDSLQPQH
TRBV18	TRBJ1-5	14	ASSPGYVRGNQPQH
TRBV5-1	TRBJ1-4	14	ASSLNAGTENEKLF
TRBV15	TRBJ1-4	15	ATSRTRTALTNEKLF
TRBV11-3	TRBJ2-7	12	ASSLVRDSYEQY
TRBV15	TRBJ2-7	12	ATSRDLLPYEQY
TRBV30	TRBJ1-2	10	AWSPQGYGYT
TRBV5-1	TRBJ2-1	11	ASSLENNNEQF
TRBV4-3	TRBJ1-1	17	ASSQDRENRDEMNTEAF
TRBV11-2	TRBJ2-1	10	ASSLERREQF
TRBV7-8	TRBJ1-1	13	ASSSIQGKNTEAF
TRBV5-1	TRBJ1-4	13	ASSPAGTTNEKLF
TRBV15	TRBJ2-7	13	ATSRGGEGSYEQY
TRBV4-2	TRBJ2-7	13	ASSEGTISAYEQY
TRBV30	TRBJ2-1	9	AWSRDSEQF
TRBV6-5	TRBJ1-4	9	ASSRGEKLF
TRBV19	TRBJ2-7	16	ASSLRSAGGRSSYEQY
TRBV6-5	TRBJ2-7	13	ASSYYSGKSYEQY
TRBV18	TRBJ1-1	13	ASSPVTGSRTEAF
TRBV27	TRBJ2-7	12	ATSWGTGRDEQY
TRBV29-1	TRBJ2-2	10	SVEGRNQELF
TRBV11-2	TRBJ2-1	14	ASSLPGLAGGNEQF
TRBV13	TRBJ2-5	12	ASSHGLVQETQY
TRBV29-1	TRBJ1-2	9	SVDFGGGYP
TRBV7-8	TRBJ1-5	15	ASSLASTATSNQPQH
TRBV6-1	TRBJ1-6	14	ASSELRGYHNSPLH
TRBV25-1	TRBJ1-1	13	ASSETRDSDTEAF
TRBV9	TRBJ2-3	13	ASSVGQGVTDTQY
TRBV5-6	TRBJ2-1	15	ASSSRASGRARGEQF
TRBV30	TRBJ1-5	12	AWSRDRVNQPQH
TRBV27	TRBJ2-7	13	ASTVPKRTSSEQY